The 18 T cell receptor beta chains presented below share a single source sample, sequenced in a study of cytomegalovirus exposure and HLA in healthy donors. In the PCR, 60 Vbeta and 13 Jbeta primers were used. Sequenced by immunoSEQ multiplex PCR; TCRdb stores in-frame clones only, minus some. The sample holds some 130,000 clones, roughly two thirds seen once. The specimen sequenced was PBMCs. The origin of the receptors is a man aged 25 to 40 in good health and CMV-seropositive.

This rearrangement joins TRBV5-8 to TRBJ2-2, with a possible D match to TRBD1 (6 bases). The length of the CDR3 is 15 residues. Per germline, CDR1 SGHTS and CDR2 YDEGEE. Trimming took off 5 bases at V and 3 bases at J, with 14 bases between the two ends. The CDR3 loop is CASSYDTGYTGELFF. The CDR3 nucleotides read TGTGCCAGCAGTTATGATACAGGGTACACCGGGGAGCTGTTTTTT.

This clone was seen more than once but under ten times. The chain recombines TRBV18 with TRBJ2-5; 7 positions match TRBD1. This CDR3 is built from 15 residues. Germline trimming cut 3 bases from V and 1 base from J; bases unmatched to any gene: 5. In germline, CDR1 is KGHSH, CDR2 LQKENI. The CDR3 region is CASSPQGDLQETQYF. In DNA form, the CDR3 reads TGTGCCAGCTCACCCCAGGGGGATCTCCAAGAGACCCAGTACTTC. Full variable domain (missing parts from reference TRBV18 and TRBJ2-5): NAGVMQNPRHLVRRRGQEARLRCSPMKGHSHVYWYRQLPEEGLKFMVYLQKENIIDESGMPKERFSAEFPKEGPSILRIQQVVRGDSAAYFCASSPQGDLQETQYFGPGTRLLVL.

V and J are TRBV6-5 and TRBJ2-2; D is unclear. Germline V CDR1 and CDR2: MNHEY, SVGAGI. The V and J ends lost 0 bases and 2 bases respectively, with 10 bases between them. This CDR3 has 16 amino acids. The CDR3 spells CASSYSMAPNTGELFF. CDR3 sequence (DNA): TGTGCCAGCAGTTACTCGATGGCTCCCAACACCGGGGAGCTGTTTTTT.

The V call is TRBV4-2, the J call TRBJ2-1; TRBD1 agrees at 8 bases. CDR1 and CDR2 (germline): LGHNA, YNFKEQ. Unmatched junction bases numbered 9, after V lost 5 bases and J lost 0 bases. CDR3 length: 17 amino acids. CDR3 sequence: CASSKGQGIGSYNEQFF. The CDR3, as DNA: TGTGCCAGCAGCAAAGGACAGGGAATAGGCTCCTACAATGAGCAGTTCTTC.

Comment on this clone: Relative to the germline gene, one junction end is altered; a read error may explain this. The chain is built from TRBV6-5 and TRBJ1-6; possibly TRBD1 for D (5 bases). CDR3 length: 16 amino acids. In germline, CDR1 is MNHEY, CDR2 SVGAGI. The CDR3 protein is CASTYDRNSYNSPLHF. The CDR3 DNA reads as TGTGCCAGCACTTACGACAGAAACTCCTATAATTCACCCCTCCACTTT.

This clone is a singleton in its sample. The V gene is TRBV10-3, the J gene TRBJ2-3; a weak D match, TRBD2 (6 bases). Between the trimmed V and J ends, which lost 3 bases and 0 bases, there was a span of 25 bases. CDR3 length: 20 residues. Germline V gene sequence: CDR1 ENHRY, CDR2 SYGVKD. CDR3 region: CAISDPYRESVRASTDTQYF. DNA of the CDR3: TGTGCCATCAGTGACCCTTACCGGGAGTCCGTGCGGGCTAGCACAGATACGCAGTATTTT.

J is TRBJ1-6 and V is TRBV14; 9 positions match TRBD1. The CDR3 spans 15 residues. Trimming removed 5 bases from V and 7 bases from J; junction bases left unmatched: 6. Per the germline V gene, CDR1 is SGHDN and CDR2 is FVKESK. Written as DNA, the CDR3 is TGTGCCAGCAGCTCCGGGACAGGGTGGAATTCACCCCTCCACTTT. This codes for CASSSGTGWNSPLHF.

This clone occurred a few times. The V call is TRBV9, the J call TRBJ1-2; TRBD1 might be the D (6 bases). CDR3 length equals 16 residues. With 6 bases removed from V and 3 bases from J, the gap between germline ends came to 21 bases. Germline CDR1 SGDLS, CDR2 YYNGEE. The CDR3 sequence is CASKRGEGEFHYGYTF. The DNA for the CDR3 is TGTGCCAGCAAAAGGGGGGAGGGTGAGTTCCACTATGGCTACACCTTC.

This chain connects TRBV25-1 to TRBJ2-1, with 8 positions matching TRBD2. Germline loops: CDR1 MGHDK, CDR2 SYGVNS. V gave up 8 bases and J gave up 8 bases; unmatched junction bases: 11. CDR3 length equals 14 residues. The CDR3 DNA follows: TGTGCCAGCCTACACACGGCGGGAGGCGATGAGCAGTTCTTC. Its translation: CASLHTAGGDEQFF.

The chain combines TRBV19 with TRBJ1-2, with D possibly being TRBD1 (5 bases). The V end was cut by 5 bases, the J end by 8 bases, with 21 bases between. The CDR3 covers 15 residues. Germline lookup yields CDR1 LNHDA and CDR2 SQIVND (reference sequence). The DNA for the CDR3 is TGTGCCAGTAGTCCCCCTTGGACAAAATTCGGCGGCTACACCTTC. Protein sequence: CASSPPWTKFGGYTF. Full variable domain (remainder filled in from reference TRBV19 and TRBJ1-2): DGGITQSPKYLFRKEGQNVTLSCEQNLNHDAMYWYRQDPGQGLRLIYYSQIVNDFQKGDIAEGYSVSREKKESFPLTVTSAQKNPTAFYLCASSPPWTKFGGYTFGSGTRLTVV.

This chain's CDR3 is CASSLGWDRVRPYEQYF. Here the CDR3 DNA reads TGTGCCAGCAGCTTGGGCTGGGACAGGGTTAGACCGTACGAGCAGTACTTC. V is TRBV11-2 and J is TRBJ2-7; 9 bases align to TRBD1. V lost 3 bases and J lost 4; bases outside the gene matches: 13. CDR3 size: 17 residues. From germline, CDR1 is SGHAT and CDR2 FQNNGV.

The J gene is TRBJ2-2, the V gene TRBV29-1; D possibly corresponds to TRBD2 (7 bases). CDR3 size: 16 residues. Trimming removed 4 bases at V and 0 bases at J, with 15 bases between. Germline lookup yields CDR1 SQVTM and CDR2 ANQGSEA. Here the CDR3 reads CSVGGGGTSNTGELFF. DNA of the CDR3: TGCAGCGTTGGCGGGGGCGGGACCTCGAACACCGGGGAGCTGTTTTTT.

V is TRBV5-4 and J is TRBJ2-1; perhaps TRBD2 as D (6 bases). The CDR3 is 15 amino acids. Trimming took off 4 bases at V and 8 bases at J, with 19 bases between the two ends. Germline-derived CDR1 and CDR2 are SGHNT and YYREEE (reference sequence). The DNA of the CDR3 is TGTGCCAGCAGCCGGAGGACTCTGGAGCGGGATGAGCAGTTCTTC. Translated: CASSRRTLERDEQFF. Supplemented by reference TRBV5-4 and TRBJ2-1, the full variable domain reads ETGVTQSPTHLIKTRGQQVTLRCSSQSGHNTVSWYQQALGQGPQFIFQYYREEENGRGNFPPRFSGLQFPNYSSELNVNALELDDSALYLCASSRRTLERDEQFFGPGTRLTVL.

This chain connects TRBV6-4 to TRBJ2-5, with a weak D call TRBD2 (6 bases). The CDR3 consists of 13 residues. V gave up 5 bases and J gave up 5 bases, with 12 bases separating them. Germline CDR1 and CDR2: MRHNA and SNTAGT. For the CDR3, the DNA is TGTGCCAGCAGTAGGAGGGGTGGGGAGACCCAGTACTTC. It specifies CASSRRGGETQYF.

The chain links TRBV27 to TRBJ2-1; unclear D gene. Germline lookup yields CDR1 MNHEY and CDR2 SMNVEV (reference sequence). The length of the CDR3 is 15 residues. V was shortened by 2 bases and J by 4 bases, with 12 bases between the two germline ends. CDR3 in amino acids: CASSLTTAAYNEQFF. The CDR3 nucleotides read TGTGCCAGCAGTTTAACCACGGCGGCTTACAATGAGCAGTTCTTC.

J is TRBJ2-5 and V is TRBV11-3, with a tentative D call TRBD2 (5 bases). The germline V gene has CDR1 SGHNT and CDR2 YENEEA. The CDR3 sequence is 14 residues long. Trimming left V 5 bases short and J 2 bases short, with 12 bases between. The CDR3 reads CASSPPSGQETQYF. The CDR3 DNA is TGTGCCAGCAGCCCGCCCTCGGGGCAAGAGACCCAGTACTTC.

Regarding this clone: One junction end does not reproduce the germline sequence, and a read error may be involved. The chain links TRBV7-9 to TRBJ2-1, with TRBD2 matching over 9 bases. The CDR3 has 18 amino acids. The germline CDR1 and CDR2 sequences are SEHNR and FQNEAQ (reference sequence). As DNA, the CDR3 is TGTTCCAGCAGCTTAAACTCCCTTGGCGGGAGGGGGCACAATGAGCAGTTCTTC. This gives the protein CSSSLNSLGGRGHNEQFF. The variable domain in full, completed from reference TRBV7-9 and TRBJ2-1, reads DTGVSQNPRHKITKRGQNVTFRCDPISEHNRLYWYRQTLGQGPEFLTYFQNEAQLEKSRLLSDRFSAERPKGSFSTLEIQRTEQGDSAMYLCSSSLNSLGGRGHNEQFFGPGTRLTVL.

For the CDR3, the DNA is TGTGCCAGCAGGGACAGGGACTATGGCTACACCTTC. It translates to CASRDRDYGYTF. The chain recombines TRBV2 with TRBJ1-2, with 8 bases that match TRBD1. Trimming took 6 bases from V and 3 from J; bases not matched to a gene: 0. The germline CDR1 and CDR2 sequences are SNHLY and FYNNEI. The CDR3 consists of 12 residues. Full variable domain (outside the CDR3, taken from reference TRBV2 and TRBJ1-2): EPEVTQTPSHQVTQMGQEVILRCVPISNHLYFYWYRQILGQKVEFLVSFYNNEISEKSEIFDDQFSVERPDGSNFTLKIRSTKLEDSAMYFCASRDRDYGYTFGSGTRLTVV.